Listed below are T cell receptor beta chains from one sample, sequenced in a study of graft-versus-host responses after intestinal transplantation. The table came from immunoSEQ multiplex PCR; TCRdb's copy has only in-frame clones and leaves some out. The sample comprises 50,000 or so clones, approximately 89% of which are singletons, and about 2.9% rests with the top ten. This sample comprised PBMCs, obtained 118 days after intestinal transplantation. The receptors stem from a human patient who received an intestinal transplant, so some T cells may come from the graft donor. Both conserved end residues are part of each CDR3. D genes are given only for firm matches. Clone size is given for some rows only: seen once, a few or many times, or a class if the clone is expanded.

>NA|NA|TRBV4-1|TRBJ2-5
TGCGCCAGCAGCCGCCGTGACAGACACCAAGAGACCCAGTACTTC
CASSRRDRHQETQYF
>NA|TRBD2|TRBV4-2|TRBJ2-5
TGTGCCAGCAGCCAAGATCAGGCTAGCGGGGGTGAGACCCAGTACTTC
CASSQDQASGGETQYF
>NA|TRBD2|TRBV27|TRBJ2-1
TGTGCCAGCAGCCAGCGGGGGGAGCAGTTCTTC
CASSQRGEQFF
>NA|TRBD1|TRBV14|TRBJ2-7
TGTGCCAGCATTGTAACCATCGGGGACAGGGGAACCTACGAGCAGTACTTC
CASIVTIGDRGTYEQYF
>NA|NA|TRBV5-1|TRBJ1-2
TGCGCCAGCAGCTACGGGGGGGCCGTCGGCTACACCTTC
CASSYGGAVGYTF
>NA|NA|TRBV28|TRBJ2-3
TGTGCCAGCAGTTTAAGGCCCCCAGATACGCAGTATTTT
CASSLRPPDTQYF
>NA|NA|TRBV19|TRBJ2-5
TGTGCCAGTAGTAAATCGGGACCGTCGGGGGAGACCCAGTACTTC
CASSKSGPSGETQYF
>NA|NA|TRBV29-1|TRBJ2-2
TGCAGCGTTGAGCGGGGCACCGGGGAGCTGTTTTTT
CSVERGTGELFF
>NA|NA|TRBV7-9|TRBJ2-1
TGTGCCAGCAGTACGATCTTATTGGACACCGGCTACAATGAGCAGTTCTTC
CASSTILLDTGYNEQFF
>few|TRBD1|TRBV5-4|TRBJ1-2
TGTGCCAGCAGCTCTACCGGGACAGTGCATTGGGCCTTC
CASSSTGTVHWAF
>NA|NA|TRBV14|TRBJ1-4
TGTGCCAGCAGCCAAACCGGGACAAAGATTGAAAAACTGTTTTTT
CASSQTGTKIEKLFF
>NA|TRBD2|TRBV7-9|TRBJ2-1
TGTGCCAGCAGCTTGTGGGTAGCGGGTAATGAGCAGTTCTTC
CASSLWVAGNEQFF
>NA|NA|TRBV5-4|TRBJ2-7
TGTGCCAGCAGCTTGGCCGCAGGCCAACACTACGAGCAGTACTTC
CASSLAAGQHYEQYF
>few|NA|TRBV5-8|TRBJ2-5
TGTGCCAGCAGCTTGGAGAGGACCCAGTACTTC
CASSLERTQYF
>NA|NA|TRBV28|TRBJ2-3
TGTGCCAGCAGTTTGCCGACAGAACTAACAGATACGCAGTATTTT
CASSLPTELTDTQYF
>NA|NA|TRBV11-2|TRBJ2-4
TGTGCCAGCAGCTCCCTGGAAAACATTCAGTACTTC
CASSSLENIQYF
>few|NA|TRBV14|TRBJ2-1
TGTGCCAGCAGTCGCACTAGGATCAGCTCCTACAATGAGCAGTTCTTC
CASSRTRISSYNEQFF
>NA|TRBD1|TRBV6-6|TRBJ1-1
TGTGCCAGCAGGGACTCAGGGGGCATGGGGAACACTGAAGCTTTCTTT
CASRDSGGMGNTEAFF
>few|NA|TRBV7-9|TRBJ2-1
TGTGCCAGCAGCTCCTCCGGCAATGAGCAGTTCTTC
CASSSSGNEQFF
>NA|TRBD2|TRBV6-6|TRBJ2-7
TGTGCCAGCAGTATCGTCTCCGGACTAGTTACCTACGAGCAGTACTTC
CASSIVSGLVTYEQYF
>NA|NA|TRBV4-1|TRBJ1-6
TGCGCCAGCAGCTCAGACAGTTACTATAATTCACCCCTCCACTTT
CASSSDSYYNSPLHF
>NA|NA|TRBV28|TRBJ2-2
TGTGCCAGCAGTTGGGTCCCCGGGGAGCTGTTTTTT
CASSWVPGELFF
>NA|NA|TRBV28|TRBJ1-2
TGTGCCAGCAGTTCCATGAGGACAATTTATGGCTACACCTTC
CASSSMRTIYGYTF
>NA|NA|TRBV11-3|TRBJ2-1
TGTGCCAGCAGCTTAGCACACAATGAGCAGTTCTTC
CASSLAHNEQFF
>NA|NA|TRBV5-6|TRBJ2-2
TGTGCCAGCAGCACAGACTGGGGCACCGGGGAGCTGTTTTTT
CASSTDWGTGELFF
>NA|NA|TRBV7-3|TRBJ2-3
TGTGCCAGCAGCACCATCCCGAGAGATACGCAGTATTTT
CASSTIPRDTQYF